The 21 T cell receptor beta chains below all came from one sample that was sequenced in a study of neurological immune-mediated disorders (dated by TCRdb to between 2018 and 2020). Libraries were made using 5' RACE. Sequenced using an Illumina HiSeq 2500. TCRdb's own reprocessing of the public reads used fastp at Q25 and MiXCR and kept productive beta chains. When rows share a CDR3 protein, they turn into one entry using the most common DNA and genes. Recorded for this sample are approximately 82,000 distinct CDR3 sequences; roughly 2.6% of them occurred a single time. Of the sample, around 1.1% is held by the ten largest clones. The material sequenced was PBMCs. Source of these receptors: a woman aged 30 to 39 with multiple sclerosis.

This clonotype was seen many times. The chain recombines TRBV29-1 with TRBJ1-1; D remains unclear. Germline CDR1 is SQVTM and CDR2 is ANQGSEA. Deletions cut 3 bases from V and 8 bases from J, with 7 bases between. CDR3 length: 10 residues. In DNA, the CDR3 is TGCAGCGTTGAGGTGGGGGAAGCTTTCTTT. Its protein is CSVEVGEAFF.

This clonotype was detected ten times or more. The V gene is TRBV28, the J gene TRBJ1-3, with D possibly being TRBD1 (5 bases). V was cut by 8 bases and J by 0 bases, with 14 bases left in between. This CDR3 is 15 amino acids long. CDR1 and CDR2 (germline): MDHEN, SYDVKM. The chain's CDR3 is CASLTGTASGNTIYF. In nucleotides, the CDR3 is TGTGCCAGCCTCACCGGGACGGCCTCTGGAAACACCATATATTTT.

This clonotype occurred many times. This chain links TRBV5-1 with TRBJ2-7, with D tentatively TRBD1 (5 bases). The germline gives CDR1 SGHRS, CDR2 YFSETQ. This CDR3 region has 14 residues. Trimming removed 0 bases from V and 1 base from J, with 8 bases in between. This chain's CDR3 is CASSLGAGSYEQYF. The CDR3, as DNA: TGCGCCAGCAGCTTGGGGGCAGGGTCCTACGAGCAGTACTTC.

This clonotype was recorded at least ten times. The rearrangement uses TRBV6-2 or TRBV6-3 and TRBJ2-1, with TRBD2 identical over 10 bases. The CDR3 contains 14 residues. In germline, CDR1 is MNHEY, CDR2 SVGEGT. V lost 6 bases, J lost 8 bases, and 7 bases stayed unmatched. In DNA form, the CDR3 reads TGTGCCAGCAGCCCAACTAGCGGGAATCATGAGCAGTTCTTC. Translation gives CASSPTSGNHEQFF.

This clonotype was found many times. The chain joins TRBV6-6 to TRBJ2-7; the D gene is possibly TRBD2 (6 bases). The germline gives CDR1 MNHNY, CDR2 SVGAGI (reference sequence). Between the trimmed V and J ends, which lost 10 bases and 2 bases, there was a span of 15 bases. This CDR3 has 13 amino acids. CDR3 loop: CATTLAPAYEQYF. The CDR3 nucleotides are TGTGCCACCACCCTAGCGCCCGCCTACGAGCAGTACTTC.

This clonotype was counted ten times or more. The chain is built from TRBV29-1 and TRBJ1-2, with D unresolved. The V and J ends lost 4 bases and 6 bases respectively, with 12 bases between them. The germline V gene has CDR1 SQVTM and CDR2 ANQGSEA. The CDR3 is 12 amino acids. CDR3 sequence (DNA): TGCAGCGTTGGGATGCGACCGCATGGCTACACCTTC. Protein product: CSVGMRPHGYTF.

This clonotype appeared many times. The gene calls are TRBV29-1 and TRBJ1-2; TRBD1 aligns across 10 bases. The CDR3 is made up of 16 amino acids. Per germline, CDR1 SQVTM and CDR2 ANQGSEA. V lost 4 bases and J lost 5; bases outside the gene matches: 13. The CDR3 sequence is CSVALGSGTGEYGYTF. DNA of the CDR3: TGCAGCGTTGCCTTGGGCTCCGGGACAGGGGAGTATGGCTACACCTTC.

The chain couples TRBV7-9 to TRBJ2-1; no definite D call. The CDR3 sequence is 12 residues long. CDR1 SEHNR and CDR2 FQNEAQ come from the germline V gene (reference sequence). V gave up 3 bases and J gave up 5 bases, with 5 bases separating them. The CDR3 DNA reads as TGTGCCAGCAGCTTTGGACACAATGAGCAGTTCTTC. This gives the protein CASSFGHNEQFF.

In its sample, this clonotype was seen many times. This CDR3 reads CASRGTVGGELFF. In nucleotides, the CDR3 is TGCGCCAGCAGGGGGACAGTCGGCGGGGAGCTGTTTTTT. The gene calls are TRBV4-3 and TRBJ2-2; the match to TRBD1 covers 7 bases. V dropped 6 bases and J dropped 7; count of bases not matched to a gene: 5. The CDR3 is 13 amino acids. Germline CDR1 and CDR2: LGHNA and YSLEER.

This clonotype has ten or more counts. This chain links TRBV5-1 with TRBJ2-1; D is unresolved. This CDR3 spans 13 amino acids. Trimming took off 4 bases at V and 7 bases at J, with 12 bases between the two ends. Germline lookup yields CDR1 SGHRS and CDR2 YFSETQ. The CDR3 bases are TGCGCCAGCAGCCGGAACATCGGGAATGAGCAGTTCTTC. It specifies CASSRNIGNEQFF.

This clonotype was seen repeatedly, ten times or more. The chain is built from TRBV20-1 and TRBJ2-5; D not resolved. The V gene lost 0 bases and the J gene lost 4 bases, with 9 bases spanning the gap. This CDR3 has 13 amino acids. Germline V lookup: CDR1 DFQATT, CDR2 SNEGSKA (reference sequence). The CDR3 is CSARDLRGETQYF. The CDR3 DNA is TGCAGTGCTAGAGATCTGAGAGGAGAGACCCAGTACTTC.

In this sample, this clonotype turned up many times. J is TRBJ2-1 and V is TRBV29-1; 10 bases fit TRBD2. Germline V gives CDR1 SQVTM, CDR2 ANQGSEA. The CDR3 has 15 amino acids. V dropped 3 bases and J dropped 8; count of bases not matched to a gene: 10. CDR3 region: CSVDDLAGDWDEQFF. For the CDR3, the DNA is TGCAGCGTTGACGACCTAGCGGGAGATTGGGATGAGCAGTTCTTC.

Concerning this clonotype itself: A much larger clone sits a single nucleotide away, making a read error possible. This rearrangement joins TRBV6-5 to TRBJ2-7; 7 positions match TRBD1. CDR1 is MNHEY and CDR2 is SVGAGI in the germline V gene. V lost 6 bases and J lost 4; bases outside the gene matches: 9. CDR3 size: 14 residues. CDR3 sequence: CASRKHRGTYEQYF. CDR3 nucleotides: TGTGCCAGCAGGAAACACAGGGGAACTTACGAGCAGTACTTC.

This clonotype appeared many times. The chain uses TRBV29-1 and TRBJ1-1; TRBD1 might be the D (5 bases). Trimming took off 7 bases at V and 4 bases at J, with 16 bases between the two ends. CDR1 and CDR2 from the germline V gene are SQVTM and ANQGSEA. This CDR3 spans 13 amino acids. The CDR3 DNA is TGCAGCGCTAGGACACCCGGGGGCACTGAAGCTTTCTTT. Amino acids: CSARTPGGTEAFF.

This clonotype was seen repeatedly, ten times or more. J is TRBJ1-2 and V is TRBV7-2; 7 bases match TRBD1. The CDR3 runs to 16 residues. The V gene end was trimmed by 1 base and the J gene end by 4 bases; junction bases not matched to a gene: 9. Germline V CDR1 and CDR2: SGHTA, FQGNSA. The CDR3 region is CASSLGGTALLYGYTF. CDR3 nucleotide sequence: TGTGCCAGCAGCTTAGGAGGGACAGCTCTCCTCTATGGCTACACCTTC.

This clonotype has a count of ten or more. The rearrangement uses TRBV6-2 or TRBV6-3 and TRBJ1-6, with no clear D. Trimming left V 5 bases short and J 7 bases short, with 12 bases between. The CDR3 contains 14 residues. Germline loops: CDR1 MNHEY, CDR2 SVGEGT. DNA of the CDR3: TGTGCCAGCAGTCAAGGCCGAGGAAATTCACCCCTCCACTTT. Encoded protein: CASSQGRGNSPLHF.

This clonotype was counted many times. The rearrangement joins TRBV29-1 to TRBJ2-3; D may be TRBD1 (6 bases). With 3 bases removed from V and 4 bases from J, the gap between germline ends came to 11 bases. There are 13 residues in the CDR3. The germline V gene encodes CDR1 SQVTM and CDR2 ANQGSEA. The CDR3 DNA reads TGCAGCGTTGATCCGACAGGCCCAGATACGCAGTATTTT. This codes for CSVDPTGPDTQYF.

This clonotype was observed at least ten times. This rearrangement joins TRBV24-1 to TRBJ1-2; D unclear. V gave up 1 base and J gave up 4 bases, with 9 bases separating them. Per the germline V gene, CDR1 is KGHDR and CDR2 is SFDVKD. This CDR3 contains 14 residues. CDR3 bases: TGTGCCACCAGTGATTTTAGGGCCACCTATGGCTACACCTTC. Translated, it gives CATSDFRATYGYTF.

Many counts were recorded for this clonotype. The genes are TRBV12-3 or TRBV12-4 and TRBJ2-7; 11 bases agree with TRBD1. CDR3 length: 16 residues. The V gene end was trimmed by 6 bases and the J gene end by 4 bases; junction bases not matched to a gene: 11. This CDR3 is CASSPPWGDRGYEQYF. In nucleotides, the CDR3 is TGTGCCAGCAGCCCTCCCTGGGGGGACAGGGGGTACGAGCAGTACTTC.

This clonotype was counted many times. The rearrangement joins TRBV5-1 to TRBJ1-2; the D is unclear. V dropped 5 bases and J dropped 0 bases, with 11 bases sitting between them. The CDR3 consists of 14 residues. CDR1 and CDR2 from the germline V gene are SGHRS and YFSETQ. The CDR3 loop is CASSYGAPNYGYTF. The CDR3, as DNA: TGCGCCAGCAGTTACGGAGCCCCTAACTATGGCTACACCTTC.

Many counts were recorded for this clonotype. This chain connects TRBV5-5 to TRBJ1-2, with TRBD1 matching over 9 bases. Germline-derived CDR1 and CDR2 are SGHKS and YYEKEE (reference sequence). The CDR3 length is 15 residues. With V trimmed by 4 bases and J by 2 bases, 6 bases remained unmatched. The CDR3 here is CASSPQGQGNYGYTF. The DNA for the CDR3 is TGTGCCAGCAGCCCTCAGGGACAGGGCAACTATGGCTACACCTTC.